The 5 T cell receptor beta chains given below trace back to one sample, sequenced in a study of blood T cell repertoires in COVID-19. The assay was immunoSEQ multiplex PCR, and TCRdb's table has in-frame clones only and misses some. This table holds tens of thousands of clones, 83% found once. Specimen: peripheral blood. These receptors were taken from a man aged 25-40 years with COVID-19, enrolled during active disease.

CDR3: CASSYPGQGTKNIQYF. In DNA form, the CDR3 reads TGCGCCAGCAGCTACCCGGGACAGGGCACCAAAAACATTCAGTACTTC. This chain joins TRBV4-1 and TRBJ2-4; 9 nucleotides match TRBD1. The CDR3 has 16 residues. Germline-derived CDR1 and CDR2 are MGHRA and YSYEKL. V dropped 5 bases and J dropped 2; count of bases not matched to a gene: 7.

J is TRBJ1-5 and V is TRBV6-1; unclear D gene. The CDR3 spans 13 residues. Germline assignment: CDR1 MNHNS and CDR2 SASEGT. V shed 6 bases and J shed 5 bases, with 11 bases lying between them. CDR3 DNA: TGTGCCAGCAGCCCAGATCGATATCAGCCCCAGCATTTT. The encoded protein is CASSPDRYQPQHF.

This chain links TRBV28 with TRBJ1-5, with a possible D match to TRBD1 (6 bases). This CDR3 is built from 15 residues. Germline values: CDR1 MDHEN, CDR2 SYDVKM. The germline V and J ends were trimmed by 2 bases and 4 bases, with 12 bases remaining between them. Written as DNA, the CDR3 is TGTGCCAGCAGTTTACAGGGGTTTGGAAATCAGCCCCAGCATTTT. Residues: CASSLQGFGNQPQHF.

The chain uses TRBV30 and TRBJ2-2, with 10 bases fitting TRBD2. Unmatched junction bases numbered 5, after V lost 1 base and J lost 6 bases. The CDR3 spans 15 residues. Germline loops: CDR1 GTSNPN, CDR2 SVGIG (reference sequence). In DNA, the CDR3 is TGTGCCTGGAGTGAGCTAGCGGGAGAGGCCGGGGAGCTGTTTTTT. It specifies CAWSELAGEAGELFF.

The chain employs TRBV10-3 and TRBJ2-7; the match to TRBD2 covers 10 bases. The length of the CDR3 is 16 residues. The germline V gene encodes CDR1 ENHRY and CDR2 SYGVKD. V lost 3 bases, J lost 0 bases, and 5 bases stayed unmatched. The chain's CDR3 is CAISDQREGPSYEQYF. DNA for the CDR3: TGTGCCATCAGTGACCAGCGGGAGGGGCCCTCCTACGAGCAGTACTTC.